These T cell receptor beta chains were read from a single sample in a study of T cells after posttransplantation cyclophosphamide. Clones were read by immunoSEQ multiplex PCR, and TCRdb kept only the in-frame ones, dropping some. The table shows roughly 14,000 clones, with around 90% occurring only once. Sequenced here: PBMCs, sampled after an allogeneic stem cell transplant with a calcineurin inhibitor and methotrexate. The receptors shown here come from a male patient between 50 and 60 years old who received an allogeneic stem cell transplant from an unrelated donor, was CMV-positive, and had chronic GVHD only. T cells may partly derive from the graft donor. Each CDR3 is given with its conserved first and last residue. A D gene is named only where the DNA matches it firmly. The size of a clone is reported for some rows only, either as once, few or many, or as a class for expanded clones.

V gene,clone size,D gene,J gene,CDR3 DNA,CDR3 protein
TRBV7-2,.,TRBD1,TRBJ2-5,TGTGCCAGCAGCTCCTGGGACAGGGCCCAAGAGACCCAGTACTTC,CASSSWDRAQETQYF
TRBV4-1,.,.,TRBJ1-1,TGCGCCAGCAGCCTTTCCCCTGGGGGGGTAAGGCGGACCATGAACACTGAAGCTTTCTTT,CASSLSPGGVRRTMNTEAFF
TRBV7-2,.,.,TRBJ2-3,TGTGCCAGCAGCAGCTTCGACTACCTCACAGATACGCAGTATTTT,CASSSFDYLTDTQYF
TRBV4-1,.,TRBD1,TRBJ2-7,TGCGCCAGCAGCCAAGAACCCAGGGGGCCCTACGAGCAGTACTTC,CASSQEPRGPYEQYF
TRBV7-2,.,TRBD2,TRBJ2-3,TGTGCCAGCAGTCCCCTAGCGGGAGTGGCAGATACGCAGTATTTT,CASSPLAGVADTQYF
TRBV7-3,.,TRBD1,TRBJ2-2,TGTGCCAGCAGCCAAAGACAGGGGGACACCGGGGAGCTGTTTTTT,CASSQRQGDTGELFF
TRBV7-6,.,.,TRBJ2-1,TGTGCCAGCAGCTTTGGACTACCGTCCTACAATGAGCAGTTCTTC,CASSFGLPSYNEQFF
TRBV6-5,.,TRBD2,TRBJ2-7,TGTGCCAGCAGTTACGGGACTAGCGGGGGCTACGAGCAGTACTTC,CASSYGTSGGYEQYF
TRBV9,.,.,TRBJ1-2,TGTGCCAGCAGCGTAGTGAGTGGCGGGGCTTCAGCCTACACCTTC,CASSVVSGGASAYTF
TRBV6-6,.,TRBD1,TRBJ2-7,TGTGCCACCCTCCCGGACAGGGGGCCTAGGGACGAGCAGTACTTC,CATLPDRGPRDEQYF
TRBV13,.,.,TRBJ1-4,TGTGCCAGCAGCCCTTGGGGGGTTGGTAATGAAAAACTGTTTTTT,CASSPWGVGNEKLFF
TRBV5-1,.,TRBD1,TRBJ2-5,TGCGCCAGCAGCTTGGGACAGGGATCAGAGACCCAGTACTTC,CASSLGQGSETQYF
TRBV29-1,.,TRBD1,TRBJ1-2,TGCAGCGCCGCCGGGACAGGGGGATTCTATGGCTACACCTTC,CSAAGTGGFYGYTF
TRBV7-9,.,TRBD2,TRBJ2-5,TGTGCCAGCAGCCAGCGGGGGGGCCCGGAGACCCAGTACTTC,CASSQRGGPETQYF
TRBV4-1,.,TRBD2,TRBJ2-5,TGCGCCAGCAGCCAAGATCGGGGGGGCATATCGGAGACCCAGTACTTC,CASSQDRGGISETQYF
TRBV25-1,.,TRBD1,TRBJ2-1,TGTGCCAGCAGTAAATTTGCCGGGACAGGGATTAACAATGAGCAGTTCTTC,CASSKFAGTGINNEQFF
TRBV6-4,.,.,TRBJ2-2,TGTGCCAGCATATTTGGAGGGTGCACCGGGGAGCTGTTTTTT,CASIFGGCTGELFF
TRBV4-3,.,.,TRBJ2-7,TGCGCCAGCAGTGCGGGACTTGATTACGAGCAGTACTTC,CASSAGLDYEQYF
TRBV29-1,.,TRBD2,TRBJ2-2,TGCAGCGTCGAGGGGGGGGCTAGCGGGAGGGCCGGGATCGTCGGGGAGCTGTTTTTT,CSVEGGASGRAGIVGELFF
TRBV4-1,.,.,TRBJ1-5,TGCGCCAGCAGCCAACCGGGGGTGGATGGCAATCAGCCCCAGCATTTT,CASSQPGVDGNQPQHF
TRBV7-6,once,.,TRBJ2-2,TGTGCCAGCAGCTCATTGAACACCGGGGAGCTGTTTTTT,CASSSLNTGELFF
TRBV10-3,few,.,TRBJ2-2,TGTGCCATCAGTGCGATCGGAGTAGGGGGGGAAGTAACCGGGGAGCTGTTTTTT,CAISAIGVGGEVTGELFF
TRBV29-1,.,TRBD1,TRBJ1-2,TGCAGCGCAGCGGAAGGGACAGCCTATGGCTACACCTTC,CSAAEGTAYGYTF
TRBV28,.,TRBD2,TRBJ2-7,TGTGCCACCGCAGAGACTAGCGGGAGTAACGGTGAGCAGTACTTC,CATAETSGSNGEQYF
TRBV28,few,.,TRBJ1-4,TGTGCCAGCAGTTTAAGGGGGAATGAAAAACTGTTTTTT,CASSLRGNEKLFF
TRBV7-7,.,.,TRBJ2-3,TGTGCCAGCAGCCCAAGCGGAGTCGATACGCAGTATTTT,CASSPSGVDTQYF
TRBV7-9,few,.,TRBJ1-3,TGTGCCAGCAGCTTTTATCAGTTTGGAAACACCATATATTTT,CASSFYQFGNTIYF
TRBV19,.,TRBD1,TRBJ2-4,TGTGCCAGTAGTACGCGTTCTTTCCGGGACAGGGCTTACTTC,CASSTRSFRDRAYF
TRBV10-3,.,.,TRBJ2-3,TGTGCCATCAGTGAAGGGGCGGACCCCCCCACAGATACGCAGTATTTT,CAISEGADPPTDTQYF
TRBV11-3,.,.,TRBJ2-7,TGTGCCAGCAGCCGAACAGGGCTCTACGAGCAGTACTTC,CASSRTGLYEQYF
TRBV19,once,.,TRBJ1-1,TGTGCCAGTAGTTCCGCGGACACGTTTCTAACTGAAGCTTTCTTT,CASSSADTFLTEAFF
TRBV15,.,.,TRBJ2-2,TGTGCCACCAGCAGAGGACAGATCACCGGGGAGCTGTTTTTT,CATSRGQITGELFF
TRBV29-1,.,.,TRBJ2-2,TGCAGCGTCCGGGGACTGAGCACCGGGGAGCTGTTTTTT,CSVRGLSTGELFF
TRBV5-1,.,TRBD1,TRBJ1-2,TGCGCCAGCAGGACAGGGGATTACTATGGCTACACCTTC,CASRTGDYYGYTF
TRBV19,.,.,TRBJ1-1,TGTGCCAGTAGTCATGACAGGAGCGGACCCGAAGCTTTCTTT,CASSHDRSGPEAFF
TRBV5-6,.,TRBD1,TRBJ2-5,TGTGCCAGCAGCGCGTTGACAGGGGAAGAGACCCAGTACTTC,CASSALTGEETQYF
TRBV7-9,.,.,TRBJ2-7,TGTGCCAGCAGCCCCCCAGTCGGCGGCGGCTACGAGCAGTACTTC,CASSPPVGGGYEQYF
TRBV7-2,few,.,TRBJ1-1,TGTGCCAGCAGCTTAGTCCCGGGGACATACACTGAAGCTTTCTTT,CASSLVPGTYTEAFF
TRBV5-4,.,TRBD1,TRBJ2-7,TGTGCCAGCAGCGTAGACAGGGGCAGTGGGTACGAGCAGTACTTC,CASSVDRGSGYEQYF
TRBV7-8,.,TRBD1,TRBJ1-5,TGTGCCAGCAGCCCACATGGGGACAGCTTAAATCAGCCCCAGCATTTT,CASSPHGDSLNQPQHF